This T cell receptor beta chain was recorded in a study of OX40 agonist ivuxolimab in advanced cancers. Study outcomes and limitations: Partly responding patients at 0.1-3.0 mg/kg showed some of the smallest clonal expansion.

Sequencing was performed with immunoSEQ multiplex PCR; in TCRdb, only in-frame clones are kept and a portion is missing. The data contain 70,000 to 80,000 clones, 88% of them singletons. About this clone itself: What it binds is not known.

Germline-derived CDR1 and CDR2 are SGHVS and FQNEAQ. This CDR3 spans 15 amino acids. V dropped 4 bases and J dropped 6 bases, with 18 bases sitting between them. This chain connects TRBV7-8 to TRBJ1-1; possibly TRBD1 for D (6 bases). This receptor was obtained from an adult with an advanced solid tumor such as melanoma, head and neck, liver or kidney cancer. The input for sequencing was CD4+ or CD8+ T cells sorted from blood, taken in a trial of the OX40 agonist ivuxolimab. This CDR3 is CASSSRRGWSAEAFF. The CDR3 DNA follows: TGTGCCAGCAGCTCCCGCAGGGGATGGTCCGCTGAAGCTTTCTTT.